This TCR beta chain derives from a study of cytomegalovirus exposure and HLA in healthy donors. Study at large: Of several hundred genotyped donors, 81% grouped in the Caucasian-associated ancestry cluster.

The PCR ran on 60 Vbeta and 13 Jbeta primers. In the source study's methods: Later, an analysis found roughly 80 million unique TCR beta chains, and approximately 10 million of these were shared. Clones were read by immunoSEQ multiplex PCR, and TCRdb kept only the in-frame ones, dropping some. D and trimming come from the DNA, and the V and J calls and clone size come from that table. This sample carries 150,000 to 200,000 clones, approximately 80% of them seen once, and the ten largest clones take 13% to 15%. This CDR3 has 15 residues. Germline lookup yields CDR1 MNHNS and CDR2 SASEGT. Trimming took 4 bases from V and 2 from J, leaving 12 bases between them.

The clonotype was recovered from a woman aged 25-40 years in good health and CMV-seropositive. Sequenced: PBMCs. J is TRBJ1-5 and V is TRBV6-1, with TRBD1 as a possible D gene (5 bases). CDR3 in amino acids: CASSGHQGGNQPQHF. The CDR3 DNA reads as TGTGCCAGCAGTGGACATCAAGGGGGCAATCAGCCCCAGCATTTT.